This TCR beta chain was documented in a study of T-cell memory formation after mild COVID-19. Constant-segment primers were used for 5'RACE, and the resulting TCR alpha and TCR beta cDNA libraries carried sample barcodes and UMIs. TCRdb re-called the 5' RACE reads with MiXCR, one entry per CDR3 protein. Of around 300,000 distinct CDR3 sequences in the sample, 14% were seen once. With 2 bases removed from V and 1 base from J, the gap between germline ends came to 13 bases. The CDR3 consists of 16 residues. From germline, CDR1 is MNHEY and CDR2 SVGAGI. Overall study results and limits: SARS-CoV-2 specificity was not confirmed for second-wave clones peaking on day 37. Detection of some responders pre-infection suggested pre-existing cross-reactive memory T cells participated. Largely, contracting CD4+ clones fell within CM and EM, and contracting CD8+ clones within EMRA.

As to this clonotype: The antigen is unknown.

This sequence originates from a man aged 18 to 30 who had mild COVID-19 (a few samples of this study predate the infection). Cell type and time point are not known. J is TRBJ2-3 and V is TRBV6-5; D is possibly TRBD1 or TRBD2 (5 bases each). Sequenced: PBMCs or a T cell subset sorted from them (not recorded which). The CDR3 DNA is TGTGCCAGCAGTTACGACCCGGGACCTGGCACAGATACGCAGTATTTT. Translating it yields CASSYDPGPGTDTQYF.